This T cell receptor beta chain emerged from a study of OX40 agonist ivuxolimab in advanced cancers. For context, the study as a whole: The costimulatory receptor OX40 (CD134) was targeted by ivuxolimab, a fully human IgG2 agonistic monoclonal antibody. Intravenous ivuxolimab was administered to patients every 2 weeks at six dose levels: 0.01, 0.1, 0.3, 1.5, 3 and 10 mg/kg. Of the approximately 53 patients in dose escalation, about 19 had hepatocellular carcinoma, approximately 15 had melanoma, 9 had renal cell carcinoma and 9 had head and neck cancer. In the dose-escalation cohort, more than 75% of patients were male, and the mean age was around 60 years, with a range of about 23 to 80. Patients were allowed to have had prior anti-PD-1, anti-PD-L1 or anti-CTLA-4 therapy, and approximately 43% of the dose-escalation patients had previously received checkpoint inhibitors. Three dose-escalation patients achieved partial responses, one with hepatocellular carcinoma and two with cutaneous melanoma. The point of sequencing TCRbeta in the periphery was to test whether ivuxolimab changed TCR sequence diversity and drove clonal T-cell expansion. The monotherapy dose-escalation portion (N ≈ 56 patients) of the phase I ivuxolimab trial is reported in the paper. Here is what the overall study found, with its caveats: Low levels of normalized T-cell clonal expansion were also seen in some patients who did not respond. In the 0.1-3.0 mg/kg groups, partial responders had among the lowest normalized peripheral clonal expansion, particularly in CD8+ T cells. At doses from 0.1 to 3.0 mg/kg, clonal expansion was seen in both CD4+ and CD8+ blood T cells between baseline and week 6. Antigen specificity was not determined for the clonally expanded peripheral T cells. After ivuxolimab, CD8+ T cells had more expanded clones than CD4+ T cells on average.

To sequence the TCRbeta CDR3 region, genomic DNA was isolated from the sorted cells. TCRbeta CDR3 regions were sequenced using the immunoSEQ Assay. What TCRdb holds here is the immuneACCESS table cut down to in-frame rearrangements. Part of the clones is not present; checked against another copy, under half of the missing clones reflect an unresolved V gene, and the others are unexplained. A total of 65,000 to 85,000 clones appear in this sample, approximately 94% of them only once. Approximately 14% of the sample rests with the top ten. This clone occurred a few times. No cognate antigen has been identified for it. No quality values exist for individual bases; no much larger clone is one base distant. Patients with autoimmune disease history or receiving systemic immunosuppression were excluded from the trial. Peripheral blood for TCR sequencing was drawn from every dose cohort at baseline, at cycle 4 day 1 and at cycle 7 day 1. The samples were taken from a phase I, first-in-human, multicenter, open-label dose-escalation trial of ivuxolimab. The trial enrolled adults with locally advanced or metastatic head and neck squamous cell, hepatocellular, melanoma or renal cell carcinoma. CD4+ and CD8+ T cells were sorted separately from peripheral blood before TCR sequencing.

The receptor's source is an adult with an advanced solid tumor such as melanoma, head and neck, liver or kidney cancer. The material sequenced was CD4+ or CD8+ T cells sorted from blood, taken in a trial of the OX40 agonist ivuxolimab.

The CDR3 sequence is CASSVSRQGGTEAFF. The sequenced DNA: TGTGCCAGCAGCGTAAGTCGGCAGGGAGGAACAGAAGCTTTCTTT. The chain joins TRBV9 to TRBJ1-1; the D gene is possibly TRBD1, with 5 bases matching. The CDR3 runs 15 amino acids, cysteine and phenylalanine included. The only DNA kept is the CDR3, 45 bases in frame from the first base. Trimming takes 1 base from V and 8 bases from J, and the germline ends sit 18 bases apart. CDR1 and CDR2 are drawn from the germline V gene: SGDLS, YYNGEE. Joined to the reference TRBV9 and TRBJ1-1 proteins, this CDR3 gives the full variable domain: DSGVTQTPKHLITATGQRVTLRCSPRSGDLSVYWYQQSLDQGLQFLIQYYNGEERAKGNILERFSAQQFPDLHSELNLSSLELGDSALYFCASSVSRQGGTEAFFGQGTRLTVV.